Listed below are T cell receptor beta chains from one sample, sequenced in a study of human T cells and chemical hapten exposure. TCRdb re-called the RACE reads with MiXCR, one entry per CDR3 protein. The sample holds roughly 84,000 distinct CDR3 sequences, 10% to 11% seen once. The material sequenced was whole blood, taken in connection with sensitization to the hapten diphenylcyclopropenone (DPC). The receptors originated from a woman aged 50 to 65 with alopecia areata. Some clones in this sample may be carry-over from other donors' samples. Each CDR3 is given with its conserved first and last residue. The D gene is left open where the match is weak. The size of a clone is reported for some rows only, either as once, few or many, or as a class for expanded clones.

j_gene,abundance,v_gene,d_gene,CDR3aa,CDR3nt
TRBJ2-2,many,TRBV19,TRBD1,CASSLRGREVWTGELFF,TGTGCCAGTAGTCTAAGGGGGCGCGAGGTTTGGACCGGGGAGCTGTTTTTT
TRBJ1-3,many,TRBV12-3/TRBV12-4,.,CASNAGQTGNTIYF,TGTGCCAGCAACGCCGGACAGACTGGAAACACCATATATTTT
TRBJ1-2,.,TRBV9,.,CASSDFYGYTF,TGTGCCAGCAGCGATTTCTATGGCTACACCTTC
TRBJ2-3,many,TRBV29-1,TRBD1,CSGSEWDRGRRDTQYF,TGCAGCGGGTCCGAGTGGGACAGGGGGCGGAGAGATACGCAGTATTTT
TRBJ2-5,.,TRBV20-1,.,CSAREGVAGTVGTQYF,TGCAGTGCTAGAGAAGGAGTGGCGGGTACCGTCGGGACCCAGTACTTC
TRBJ2-1,.,TRBV29-1,TRBD2,CSVGALSGGYNEQFF,TGCAGCGTGGGGGCCCTTAGCGGGGGCTACAATGAGCAGTTCTTC
TRBJ2-7,.,TRBV6-2/TRBV6-3,.,CASIPGGASSYEQYF,TGTGCCAGCATCCCCGGCGGGGCAAGCTCCTACGAGCAGTACTTC
TRBJ2-5,few,TRBV5-1,.,CASSQLEAGQTQYF,TGCGCCAGCTCACAGTTGGAGGCTGGGCAGACCCAGTACTTC
TRBJ2-1,.,TRBV3-1,.,CASSPGPYNEQFF,TGTGCCAGCAGCCCCGGACCATACAATGAGCAGTTCTTC
TRBJ2-1,.,TRBV29-1,TRBD2,CSVEERSGGYNEQFF,TGCAGCGTTGAAGAGCGAAGCGGGGGATACAATGAGCAGTTCTTC
TRBJ2-2,few,TRBV5-8,.,CASSFRRQNTGELFF,TGTGCCAGCAGCTTTCGGCGACAGAACACCGGGGAGCTGTTTTTT
TRBJ2-4,many,TRBV11-3,TRBD1,CASSRRDRETNIQYF,TGTGCCAGCAGCCGCCGGGACAGGGAAACAAACATTCAGTACTTC
TRBJ2-4,many,TRBV18,.,CASSPAPRAKNIQYF,TGTGCCAGCTCACCAGCCCCTCGGGCCAAAAACATTCAGTACTTC
TRBJ1-1,.,TRBV29-1,.,CSSRPMNTEAFF,TGCAGCTCCCGGCCTATGAACACTGAAGCTTTCTTT
TRBJ2-1,many,TRBV20-1,.,CSATGAAFGIGEQFF,TGCAGTGCCACGGGAGCGGCATTTGGGATTGGTGAGCAGTTCTTC
TRBJ2-7,few,TRBV7-8,.,CAGAGRSPPYEQYF,TGTGCCGGTGCGGGTAGATCCCCTCCCTACGAGCAGTACTTC
TRBJ1-4,.,TRBV29-1,TRBD1,CSATGGREKLFF,TGCAGCGCGACAGGGGGCCGAGAAAAACTGTTTTTT
TRBJ2-6,few,TRBV7-2,.,CASSLVGGSAGANVLTF,TGTGCCAGCAGCTTAGTTGGGGGGAGTGCTGGGGCCAACGTCCTGACTTTC
TRBJ1-5,.,TRBV6-2/TRBV6-3,TRBD1,CASSYPPSRGWPARQPQHF,TGTGCCAGCAGTTACCCTCCTTCCAGGGGGTGGCCGGCCCGTCAGCCCCAGCATTTT
TRBJ2-5,.,TRBV6-2/TRBV6-3,.,CASRLRDLQETQYF,TGTGCCAGCAGACTCCGGGACCTCCAAGAGACCCAGTACTTC
TRBJ2-7,many,TRBV7-3,TRBD1,CASSLGGQYEQYF,TGTGCCAGCAGCTTAGGGGGACAGTACGAGCAGTACTTC
TRBJ1-2,many,TRBV28,.,CASSSSDRRGYTF,TGTGCCAGCAGTTCCTCAGATCGGCGTGGCTACACCTTC
TRBJ2-2,few,TRBV13,TRBD2,CASSLLGTSGSANTGELFF,TGTGCCAGCAGCTTATTAGGGACTAGCGGTTCTGCGAACACCGGGGAGCTGTTTTTT
TRBJ2-4,.,TRBV6-2/TRBV6-3,TRBD1,CASSSGDRGYIQYF,TGTGCCAGCAGTTCTGGGGACAGGGGGTACATTCAGTACTTC
TRBJ1-5,many,TRBV15,.,CATSEGYNQPQHF,TGTGCCACCAGCGAGGGGTACAATCAGCCCCAGCATTTT
TRBJ2-2,few,TRBV5-6,TRBD1,CASSPRGRRDTGELFF,TGTGCCAGCAGCCCCAGGGGGAGACGGGATACCGGGGAGCTGTTTTTT
TRBJ1-5,.,TRBV2,TRBD1,CASSNWDRDQPQHF,TGTGCCAGCAGTAATTGGGACAGAGATCAGCCCCAGCATTTT
TRBJ2-7,.,TRBV7-2,.,CASSLPPRGTYEQYF,TGTGCCAGCAGCTTACCCCCCCGGGGGACCTACGAGCAGTACTTC
TRBJ2-7,many,TRBV5-1,TRBD2,CASTLLAGAREQYF,TGCGCCAGCACCTTACTAGCGGGAGCGAGGGAGCAGTACTTC
TRBJ2-2,many,TRBV20-1,.,CSARPTGTGELFF,TGCAGTGCGAGGCCCACGGGGACCGGGGAGCTGTTTTTT
TRBJ2-1,.,TRBV15,TRBD2,CATSRGTSGSSYNEQFF,TGTGCCACCAGCAGAGGTACTAGCGGGAGCTCCTACAATGAGCAGTTCTTC
TRBJ2-5,few,TRBV27,.,CASSPAYRGTQYF,TGTGCCAGCAGTCCGGCTTACCGAGGGACCCAGTACTTC
TRBJ2-4,.,TRBV28,.,CASSPAQWNIQYF,TGTGCCAGCAGCCCCGCCCAGTGGAACATTCAGTACTTC
TRBJ2-7,many,TRBV6-2/TRBV6-3,.,CASRESASYEQYF,TGTGCCAGCAGAGAATCGGCCTCCTACGAGCAGTACTTC
TRBJ2-2,few,TRBV2,TRBD2,CASRGGLLTGELFF,TGTGCCAGCAGGGGGGGACTACTAACCGGGGAGCTGTTTTTT
TRBJ2-3,few,TRBV30,TRBD2,CAWRGLAGGGDTQYF,TGTGCCTGGAGAGGACTAGCGGGAGGCGGGGATACGCAGTATTTT
TRBJ2-1,few,TRBV2,TRBD1,CASRDRDRVSF,TGTGCCAGCAGGGATCGGGACAGGGTTTCCTTC
TRBJ2-6,many,TRBV7-2,.,CASSFRDSGANVLTF,TGTGCCAGCAGCTTCAGAGACTCTGGGGCCAACGTCCTGACTTTC
TRBJ2-5,many,TRBV6-6,.,CASSGAGPETQYF,TGTGCCAGCAGTGGCGCGGGTCCAGAGACCCAGTACTTC
TRBJ2-7,.,TRBV6-2/TRBV6-3,.,CASSYGFSEQYF,TGTGCCAGCAGTTACGGTTTCTCCGAGCAGTACTTC
TRBJ1-5,many,TRBV2,.,CASSDRTLNQPQHF,TGTGCCAGCAGTGACAGGACCCTCAATCAGCCCCAGCATTTT
TRBJ1-5,many,TRBV6-2/TRBV6-3,TRBD1,CASSYRGLGQPQHF,TGTGCCAGCAGTTACAGGGGGCTGGGTCAGCCCCAGCATTTT
TRBJ1-5,many,TRBV28,.,CASSLFGRYQPQHF,TGTGCCAGCAGTTTATTTGGCAGGTATCAGCCCCAGCATTTT
TRBJ1-5,.,TRBV6-5,.,CASSDTGNQPQHF,TGTGCCAGCAGTGACACTGGCAATCAGCCCCAGCATTTT
TRBJ2-3,.,TRBV5-1,.,CASSLNGGPTDTQYF,TGCGCCAGCAGCTTGAACGGGGGGCCCACAGATACGCAGTATTTT
TRBJ2-7,.,TRBV9,TRBD2,CASSVGTSGYEQYF,TGTGCCAGCAGCGTGGGGACTAGCGGATACGAGCAGTACTTC
TRBJ2-6,few,TRBV20-1,.,CSARVERPRGAAGANVLTF,TGCAGTGCTAGAGTGGAGAGGCCTCGGGGCGCGGCTGGGGCCAACGTCCTGACTTTC
TRBJ2-7,few,TRBV29-1,TRBD1,CSATDRVGEQYF,TGCAGCGCCACGGACAGGGTTGGCGAGCAGTACTTC
TRBJ2-5,many,TRBV29-1,.,CSVESTAGETQYF,TGCAGCGTTGAAAGTACAGCAGGAGAGACCCAGTACTTC
TRBJ1-1,.,TRBV18,.,CASSPRQGDTEAFF,TGTGCCAGCTCACCACGCCAGGGCGACACTGAAGCTTTCTTT
TRBJ1-4,many,TRBV7-2,TRBD1,CASSLRQGATNEKLFF,TGTGCCAGCAGCTTAAGACAGGGGGCAACTAATGAAAAACTGTTTTTT
TRBJ2-7,few,TRBV6-5,TRBD1,CASSSRGLYEQYF,TGTGCCAGCAGTTCCAGGGGGCTCTACGAGCAGTACTTC
TRBJ2-7,many,TRBV6-1,TRBD2,CASSDSGRTYEQYF,TGTGCCAGCAGTGATAGCGGGAGGACCTACGAGCAGTACTTC